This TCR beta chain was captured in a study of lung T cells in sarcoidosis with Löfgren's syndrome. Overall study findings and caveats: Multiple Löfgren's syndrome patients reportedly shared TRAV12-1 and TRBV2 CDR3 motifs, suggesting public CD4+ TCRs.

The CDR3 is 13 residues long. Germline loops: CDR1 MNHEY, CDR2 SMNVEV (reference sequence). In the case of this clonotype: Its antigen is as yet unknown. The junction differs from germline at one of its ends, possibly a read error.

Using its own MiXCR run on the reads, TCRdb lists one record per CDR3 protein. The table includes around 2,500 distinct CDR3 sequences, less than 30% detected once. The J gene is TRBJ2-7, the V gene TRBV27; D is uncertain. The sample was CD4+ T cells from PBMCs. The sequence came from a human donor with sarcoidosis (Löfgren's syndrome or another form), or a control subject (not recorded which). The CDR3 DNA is TGTGCCAGCAGTCGCCTGAACTCCCACGAGCAGTACTTC. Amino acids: CASSRLNSHEQYF.